Following are 28 T cell receptor beta chains from one sample sequenced in a study of molecular identifiers for immune sequencing clone quantification. MiXCR, applied by TCRdb to the PCR reads, yields one record per CDR3 protein. The sample has around 2,700 distinct CDR3 sequences; about a sixth are singletons. Material for sequencing was naive CD8+ T cells from blood, with Jurkat cell RNA spiked in. Subset of the sample: FACS-sorted CD8+CD4-CCR7+CD45RA+ naive T cells. These receptors all stem from a human donor in good health. Some libraries in this study had Jurkat cell RNA spiked in.

In its sample, this clonotype ranks as medium-sized (0.01 to 0.1%). This chain uses TRBV20-1 with TRBJ2-7; perhaps TRBD1 as D (6 bases). Trimming removed 0 bases from V and 2 bases from J, with 14 bases in between. CDR1 and CDR2 from the germline V gene are DFQATT and SNEGSKA (reference sequence). CDR3 length: 15 amino acids. CDR3 region: CSARDRLQGTYEQYF. CDR3 bases: TGCAGTGCTAGAGATCGGCTACAGGGCACCTACGAGCAGTACTTC.

By sample fraction, this clonotype is medium-sized (0.01 to 0.1%). This chain joins TRBV9 and TRBJ2-6; no clear D. Trimming shortened V by 4 bases and J by 1 base, and 3 bases separated the two germline ends. CDR3 length: 13 amino acids. CDR1 is SGDLS, CDR2 YYNGEE, per germline. This CDR3 reads CASSQSGANVLTF. CDR3 in DNA: TGTGCCAGCAGCCAGTCTGGGGCCAACGTCCTGACTTTC.

By proportion, this clonotype is large. The gene calls are TRBV5-6 and TRBJ2-1; 7 bases line up with TRBD1. Losses at the gene ends were 4 bases for V and 8 bases for J; bases not matched to a gene: 6. This CDR3 contains 13 residues. From germline, CDR1 is SGHDT and CDR2 YYEEEE. The CDR3 spells CASSPTGVDEQFF. CDR3 coding DNA: TGTGCCAGCAGCCCCACAGGGGTGGATGAGCAGTTCTTC.

In its sample, this clonotype is large. The chain employs TRBV5-6 and TRBJ1-5, with D possibly TRBD1 on 6 matching bases. This CDR3 has 13 residues. Trimming stripped 4 bases from V and 9 bases from J, with 14 bases between. CDR1 is SGHDT, CDR2 YYEEEE, per germline. DNA for the CDR3: TGTGCCAGCAGCATACAGGGTGTCAGGCCCCAGCATTTT. Its protein is CASSIQGVRPQHF.

The chain is built from TRBV9 and TRBJ1-4; 8 nucleotides match TRBD1. Germline loops: CDR1 SGDLS, CDR2 YYNGEE. V was clipped by 3 bases and J by 6 bases; unmatched bases: 13. CDR3 length: 17 amino acids. The CDR3 sequence: CASSGAGTGDPDEKLFF. The CDR3 nucleotides read TGTGCCAGCAGCGGTGCCGGGACAGGCGACCCGGATGAAAAACTGTTTTTT.

Relative to its sample, this clonotype is medium-sized (0.01 to 0.1%). This rearrangement joins TRBV12-3 or TRBV12-4 to TRBJ2-1; D is unresolved. CDR3 length equals 16 residues. V lost 4 bases, J lost 8 bases, and 21 bases lay in between. The CDR3 here is CASSSYDGPYGDEQFF. The DNA of the CDR3 is TGTGCCAGCAGTTCCTACGATGGACCCTATGGGGATGAGCAGTTCTTC.

This clonotype is labeled medium-sized (0.01 to 0.1%). The genes are TRBV6-6 and TRBJ2-1; 7 positions match TRBD2. The trim removed 7 bases at V and 2 bases at J, leaving 2 bases unmatched. Germline lookup yields CDR1 MNHNY and CDR2 SVGAGI (reference sequence). The CDR3 has 13 residues. CDR3 in DNA: TGTGCCAGCAACCGGGAGGCCTACAATGAGCAGTTCTTC. Protein: CASNREAYNEQFF.

This clonotype is medium-sized within its sample. J is TRBJ1-5 and V is TRBV6-5; 11 nucleotides match TRBD1. This CDR3 has 16 residues. V shed 5 bases and J 6 bases; nucleotides not matched to a gene: 9. Germline V gives CDR1 MNHEY, CDR2 SVGAGI. The CDR3, as DNA: TGTGCCAGCAGTCACGGGACAGGGGGGTCTGGTCAGCCCCAGCATTTT. Translated, it gives CASSHGTGGSGQPQHF.

By share, this clonotype counts as medium-sized (0.01 to 0.1%). The chain is built from TRBV5-6 and TRBJ1-2; D gene ambiguous. V dropped 2 bases and J dropped 2 bases, with 10 bases sitting between them. Germline loops: CDR1 SGHDT, CDR2 YYEEEE. This CDR3 comprises 14 residues. CDR3 sequence: CASSFGSANYGYTF. The CDR3 nucleotides read TGTGCCAGCAGCTTCGGCTCGGCGAACTATGGCTACACCTTC.

By proportion, this clonotype is large. V usage is TRBV7-8 and J usage is TRBJ2-1; D possibly corresponds to TRBD1 (6 bases). With 1 base removed from V and 0 bases from J, the gap between germline ends came to 16 bases. Germline-derived CDR1 and CDR2 are SGHVS and FQNEAQ. The CDR3 totals 18 residues. The CDR3 is CASSLGSRTASSYNEQFF. CDR3 nucleotides: TGTGCCAGCAGCTTAGGCTCCAGGACAGCGAGCTCCTACAATGAGCAGTTCTTC.

By share, this clonotype counts as medium-sized. CDR3 region: CASSYYETGELFF. CDR3 bases: TGTGCCAGCAGTTACTACGAGACCGGGGAGCTGTTTTTT. The chain combines TRBV6-5 with TRBJ2-2, with D uncertain. The CDR3 sequence is 13 residues long. Trimming cost V 1 base and J 5 bases, with 5 bases left between them. Germline values: CDR1 MNHEY, CDR2 SVGAGI.

This clonotype is medium-sized (0.01 to 0.1%) by share. The rearrangement uses TRBV28 and TRBJ2-4; 10 nucleotides align to TRBD1. J was trimmed by 8 bases and V by 3 bases; bases with no gene match: 10. This CDR3 is 16 amino acids long. Germline CDR1 MDHEN, CDR2 SYDVKM. CDR3 sequence: CASSLDPGTGVDIQYF. DNA for the CDR3: TGTGCCAGCAGTTTGGACCCCGGGACAGGGGTTGACATTCAGTACTTC.

By sample fraction, this clonotype is large. The DNA for the CDR3 is TGTGCCAGCATTGCAGCGGGAGGACCCTGGGGCGAGCAGTACTTC. It is translated as CASIAAGGPWGEQYF. This chain links TRBV6-6 with TRBJ2-7; TRBD2 matches 9 bases. The junction had 13 bases not matched to a gene; V was cut back by 7 bases and J by 6 bases. CDR1 and CDR2 from the germline V gene are MNHNY and SVGAGI (reference sequence). This CDR3 is 15 amino acids long.

A single count supports this clonotype. It may be a read error: a sequence one base away is much more abundant. The chain has TRBV20-1 and TRBJ2-1; 11 bases are a match to TRBD2. Germline loops: CDR1 DFQATT, CDR2 SNEGSKA (reference sequence). This CDR3 is 15 amino acids long. CDR3 DNA: TGCAGTGCTAGAAAACTAGCGGGAGCGTACAATGGGCAGTTCTTC. Residues: CSARKLAGAYNGQFF.

With regard to this clonotype: One end of the junction fails to match germline, which may point to a read error. V usage is TRBV6-5 and J usage is TRBJ2-3; D is perhaps TRBD2 (5 bases). Germline assignment: CDR1 MNHEY and CDR2 SVGAGI. CDR3 length equals 12 residues. The CDR3 DNA sequence: TGTGCCAGAAGTAAGGGAGTAGATAAGCAGTATTTT. Its protein product is CARSKGVDKQYF.

In its sample, this clonotype is medium-sized. The chain has TRBV7-3 and TRBJ2-1, with D perhaps TRBD1 (6 bases). V lost 3 bases and J lost 7, with 19 bases in between. CDR3 length: 16 residues. Germline V gene lookup returns CDR1 SGHTA and CDR2 FQGTGA. The CDR3 region is CASSFRSGQAFNEQFF. CDR3 nucleotides: TGTGCCAGCAGCTTTAGATCGGGACAAGCCTTTAATGAGCAGTTCTTC.

This clonotype was counted between two and nine times. CDR3 protein: CASSLVRGFTNTGELFF. In DNA, the CDR3 is TGTGCCAGCAGCTTAGTGCGAGGCTTCACGAACACCGGGGAGCTGTTTTTT. The chain recombines TRBV7-6 with TRBJ2-2; D unclear. This CDR3 spans 17 amino acids. CDR1 is SGHVS, CDR2 FNYEAQ, per germline. V shed 1 base and J shed 0 bases, with 12 bases lying between them.

This clonotype is categorized as large. The chain combines TRBV29-1 with TRBJ2-1, with 12 bases identical to TRBD2. Germline V gives CDR1 SQVTM, CDR2 ANQGSEA. CDR3 length: 17 residues. J was trimmed by 0 bases and V by 3 bases; bases with no gene match: 6. This CDR3 is CSVDGTSGSSSYNEQFF. The CDR3 nucleotides read TGCAGCGTTGATGGGACTAGCGGGTCGAGCTCCTACAATGAGCAGTTCTTC.

This clonotype is deemed medium-sized. The chain has TRBV4-2 and TRBJ2-7, with TRBD1 as a possible D gene (6 bases). The germline CDR1 and CDR2 sequences are LGHNA and YNFKEQ. Trimming pared 1 base from V and 4 bases from J, leaving 14 bases between. This CDR3 spans 15 amino acids. The CDR3 nucleotides are TGTGCCAGCAGCCAAGTTTCACAGGGCAAATACGAGCAGTACTTC. Translating it yields CASSQVSQGKYEQYF.

A word on this clonotype: Germline is not matched at one junction end, which may reflect a read error. This chain links TRBV18 with TRBJ2-7, with unresolved D. CDR1 is KGHSH and CDR2 is LQKENI in the germline V gene. This CDR3 has 10 amino acids. The CDR3 loop reads CASAPYEQYF. The CDR3 DNA reads as TGTGCCAGCGCACCCTACGAGCAGTACTTC. Drawing the rest from reference TRBV18 and TRBJ2-7, the complete variable domain is NAGVMQNPRHLVRRRGQEARLRCSPMKGHSHVYWYRQLPEEGLKFMVYLQKENIIDESGMPKERFSAEFPKEGPSILRIQQVVRGDSAAYFCASAPYEQYFGPGTRLTVT.

J is TRBJ2-7 and V is TRBV9; 11 nucleotides agree with TRBD2. The germline CDR1 and CDR2 sequences are SGDLS and YYNGEE. V gave up 0 bases and J gave up 4 bases; unmatched junction bases: 3. The CDR3 consists of 15 residues. The CDR3 spells CASSVASGGIYEQYF. DNA for the CDR3: TGTGCCAGCAGCGTAGCTAGCGGGGGGATTTACGAGCAGTACTTC.

In its sample, this clonotype ranks as medium-sized. The chain has TRBV5-1 and TRBJ2-7; 7 positions agree with TRBD1. CDR3 length: 13 amino acids. Per the germline V gene, CDR1 is SGHRS and CDR2 is YFSETQ. V lost 4 bases to trimming and J lost 5 bases; unmatched junction nucleotides: 6. CDR3 in DNA: TGCGCCAGCAGCCTCGCCGACAGGGACGAGCAGTACTTC. It codes for CASSLADRDEQYF.

As concerns this clonotype: A much bigger clone sits one base away, suggesting this may be a read error. J is TRBJ2-7 and V is TRBV15; D is undetermined. Germline CDR1 is LNHNV and CDR2 is YYDKDF (reference sequence). There are 13 residues in the CDR3. V was clipped by 0 bases and J by 6 bases, with 9 bases between them. CDR3 protein: CATSRDLGCEQYF. CDR3 in DNA: TGTGCCACCAGCAGAGATCTTGGCTGCGAGCAGTACTTC. Together with reference TRBV15 and TRBJ2-7, the CDR3 gives the full variable domain: DAMVIQNPRYQVTQFGKPVTLSCSQTLNHNVMYWYQQKSSQAPKLLFHYYDKDFNNEADTPDNFQSRRPNTSFCFLDIRSPGLGDTAMYLCATSRDLGCEQYFGPGTRLTVT.

This clonotype occurred a few times. V gene TRBV4-3 combines with J gene TRBJ1-4, with D possibly TRBD1 on 5 matching bases. This CDR3 has 15 residues. The germline V gene has CDR1 LGHNA and CDR2 YSLEER. V lost 5 bases, J lost 7 bases, and 17 bases lay in between. Here the CDR3 DNA reads TGCGCCAGCAGCGTTTCCGGGACGGGTTCTGAAAAACTGTTTTTT. Translating gives CASSVSGTGSEKLFF.

The chain links TRBV9 to TRBJ2-2, with D perhaps matching TRBD1 (5 bases). The CDR3 sequence is 12 residues long. CDR1 is SGDLS, CDR2 YYNGEE, per germline. Deletions cut 3 bases from V and 5 bases from J, with 5 bases between. The CDR3 DNA reads TGTGCCAGCAGCGCAGGGACCGGGGAGCTGTTTTTT. Translation gives CASSAGTGELFF.

By sample fraction, this clonotype is large. The chain employs TRBV7-3 and TRBJ1-4; D is unclear. Trimming took 5 bases from V and 4 from J, leaving 14 bases between them. CDR3 length equals 15 residues. Germline V gene sequence: CDR1 SGHTA, CDR2 FQGTGA. CDR3 in amino acids: CASSRLWQINEKLFF. Written as DNA, the CDR3 is TGTGCCAGCAGCCGATTGTGGCAAATTAATGAAAAACTGTTTTTT.

Regarding this clonotype: Sequence at one end of the junction differs from germline and may be a read error. The chain couples TRBV7-8 to TRBJ1-4; 10 bases map to TRBD1. CDR1 and CDR2 from the germline V gene are SGHVS and FQNEAQ. The CDR3 contains 15 residues. CDR3 nucleotides: TGTGCCAGCAGCTTAGGGACAGGGGGGAGTGAAAAACCGTTTTTT. This encodes CASSLGTGGSEKPFF.

By sample share, this clonotype is medium-sized. This chain uses TRBV4-3 with TRBJ2-7; 7 bases map to TRBD2. J was trimmed by 6 bases and V by 1 base; bases with no gene match: 3. Germline CDR1 LGHNA, CDR2 YSLEER. The CDR3 loop spans 13 amino acids. The CDR3 is CASSQGGGSEQYF. CDR3 coding DNA: TGCGCCAGCAGCCAAGGGGGGGGGAGCGAGCAGTACTTC.